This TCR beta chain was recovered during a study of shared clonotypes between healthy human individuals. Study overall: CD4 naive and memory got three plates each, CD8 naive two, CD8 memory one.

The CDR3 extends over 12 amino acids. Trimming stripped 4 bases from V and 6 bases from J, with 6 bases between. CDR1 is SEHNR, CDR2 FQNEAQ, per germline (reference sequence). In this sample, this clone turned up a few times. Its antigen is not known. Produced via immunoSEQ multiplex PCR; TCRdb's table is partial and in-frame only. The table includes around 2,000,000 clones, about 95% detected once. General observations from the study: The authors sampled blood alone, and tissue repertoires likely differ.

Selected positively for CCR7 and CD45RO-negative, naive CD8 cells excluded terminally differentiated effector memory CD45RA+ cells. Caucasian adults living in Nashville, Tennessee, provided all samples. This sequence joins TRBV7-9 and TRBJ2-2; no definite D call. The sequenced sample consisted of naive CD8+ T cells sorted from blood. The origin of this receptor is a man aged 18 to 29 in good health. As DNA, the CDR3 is TGTGCCAGCAGCTGGACCTCCGGGGAGCTGTTTTTT. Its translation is CASSWTSGELFF.